A single sample gave rise to the 21 T cell receptor beta chains below, sequenced in a study of T cells in localized non-small cell lung cancer. Produced via immunoSEQ multiplex PCR; TCRdb's table is partial and in-frame only. The sample yields roughly 36,000 clones, roughly 83% seen once. Here the sequenced sample was PBMCs, taken before any cancer treatment. The source of these receptors is a woman aged 40-69 years with stage II squamous cell lung carcinoma.

The rearrangement uses TRBV7-3 and TRBJ2-2; 7 nucleotides line up with TRBD2. Unmatched junction bases numbered 13, after V lost 5 bases and J lost 4 bases. Germline CDR1 is SGHTA and CDR2 is FQGTGA. The CDR3 is 17 residues long. Here the CDR3 DNA reads TGTGCCAGCAGCGCTGGACTAGTTTCGCTTGTCACCGGGGAGCTGTTTTTT. Translating gives CASSAGLVSLVTGELFF.

This chain joins TRBV18 and TRBJ2-2; 7 bases line up with TRBD1. Trimming took 5 bases from V and 0 from J; bases not matched to a gene: 6. The germline gives CDR1 KGHSH, CDR2 LQKENI. This CDR3 spans 16 amino acids. CDR3 protein: CASSFPQGANTGELFF. CDR3 DNA sequence: TGTGCCAGCTCATTCCCGCAGGGGGCGAACACCGGGGAGCTGTTTTTT.

Within the sample, this clone is medium-sized. The V gene is TRBV18, the J gene TRBJ1-2, with TRBD1 as a possible D gene (6 bases). V shed 4 bases and J shed 8 bases, with 14 bases lying between them. Germline values: CDR1 KGHSH, CDR2 LQKENI. The CDR3 has 13 residues. The CDR3 loop is CASSQDSRGGYTF. The CDR3, as DNA: TGTGCCAGCTCACAGGACAGTAGAGGAGGCTACACCTTC.

Details on this clone: A read error may account for a junction end that differs from germline. The chain is built from TRBV15 and TRBJ1-2; no clear D. From germline, CDR1 is LNHNV and CDR2 YYDKDF (reference sequence). This CDR3 contains 14 residues. DNA for the CDR3: TGTGCCACCAGCAGAGATGCAGGAGACTATGTCTACACCTTC. Its translation: CATSRDAGDYVYTF.

The V gene is TRBV28, the J gene TRBJ1-3; no clear D gene. The CDR3 has 12 amino acids. Per the germline V gene, CDR1 is MDHEN and CDR2 is SYDVKM. Trimming stripped 4 bases from V and 6 bases from J, with 7 bases between. The CDR3 coding sequence is TGTGCCAGCAGTTCAAGTGTAAACACCATATATTTT. It encodes CASSSSVNTIYF.

The CDR3 sequence: CASSLAPRGDNSPLHF. The CDR3 region has the DNA TGCGCCAGCAGCTTGGCCCCCCGGGGGGATAATTCACCCCTCCACTTT. V gene TRBV5-1 combines with J gene TRBJ1-6; possible D gene TRBD1, 5 bases. In germline, CDR1 is SGHRS, CDR2 YFSETQ. This CDR3 contains 16 residues. The V end was cut by 0 bases, the J end by 5 bases, with 12 bases between.

The chain couples TRBV10-3 to TRBJ2-5, with 7 bases identical to TRBD1. The CDR3 has 14 residues. Germline CDR1 reads ENHRY; CDR2 reads SYGVKD. J lost 1 base, V lost 6 bases, and 5 bases had no gene match. Written as DNA, the CDR3 is TGTGCCATCAGCCGACAGGGTACCCAAGAGACCCAGTACTTC. Amino acids: CAISRQGTQETQYF.

The rearrangement links TRBV5-1 to TRBJ1-1; a possible D gene is TRBD1 (5 bases). Germline assignment: CDR1 SGHRS and CDR2 YFSETQ. This CDR3 has 14 amino acids. Between the trimmed V and J ends, which lost 3 bases and 3 bases, there was a span of 12 bases. The CDR3 DNA follows: TGCGCCAGCAGCTATCAGGGATGGGACACTGAAGCTTTCTTT. It translates to CASSYQGWDTEAFF.

The chain is built from TRBV5-1 and TRBJ1-4; D may be TRBD1 (5 bases). The V end lost 6 bases, the J end lost 8 bases, and 17 bases lay between the germline ends. CDR1 SGHRS and CDR2 YFSETQ come from the germline V gene. This CDR3 is built from 14 residues. This CDR3 is CASTQMRGREKLFF. CDR3 in DNA: TGCGCCAGCACACAGATGCGGGGCCGAGAAAAACTGTTTTTT.

V gene TRBV6-5 combines with J gene TRBJ1-5; D call uncertain. The V gene's germline CDR1 is MNHEY and CDR2 SVGAGI. The CDR3 covers 14 residues. With 8 bases removed from V and 3 bases from J, the gap between germline ends came to 14 bases. The CDR3 region is CASGPASYNQPQHF. The CDR3 DNA reads as TGTGCCAGCGGTCCCGCCAGTTACAATCAGCCCCAGCATTTT.

The CDR3 region has the DNA TGTGCCAGCAGCTTGTGGGAGGTCGGCGAGCAGTACTTC. Residues: CASSLWEVGEQYF. The V and J genes are TRBV7-6 and TRBJ2-7; TRBD2 might be the D (6 bases). In germline, CDR1 is SGHVS, CDR2 FNYEAQ. The CDR3 length is 13 residues. V was cut by 3 bases and J by 6 bases, with 12 bases left in between.

V and J are TRBV7-9 and TRBJ2-7, with D hard to call. CDR1 and CDR2 from the germline V gene are SEHNR and FQNEAQ (reference sequence). V was clipped by 4 bases and J by 4 bases, with 8 bases between them. The length of the CDR3 is 12 residues. CDR3: CASSYGKYEQYF. The CDR3 DNA sequence: TGTGCCAGCAGCTACGGAAAATACGAGCAGTACTTC.

J is TRBJ2-2 and V is TRBV11-3; D not certain. Between the trimmed V and J ends, which lost 3 bases and 4 bases, there was a span of 9 bases. Germline CDR1 is SGHNT and CDR2 is YENEEA. The CDR3 is 14 residues long. The CDR3 DNA is TGTGCCAGCAGCTTCACTCGAGGCACCGGGGAGCTGTTTTTT. This encodes CASSFTRGTGELFF.

This clone was picked up one time. The rearrangement uses TRBV5-1 and TRBJ2-5, with TRBD2 matching over 8 bases. V lost 0 bases to trimming and J lost 5 bases; unmatched junction nucleotides: 6. Per the germline V gene, CDR1 is SGHRS and CDR2 is YFSETQ. This CDR3 has 15 residues. The CDR3, as DNA: TGCGCCAGCAGCTTGGCCGGACTAGCCTTGGAGACCCAGTACTTC. Translating gives CASSLAGLALETQYF.

This clone was counted only a few times. J is TRBJ2-2 and V is TRBV19; D is unclear. Germline values: CDR1 LNHDA, CDR2 SQIVND (reference sequence). The CDR3 runs 13 residues. V shed 7 bases and J shed 2 bases, with 8 bases lying between them. The CDR3 is CASTLFNTGELFF. The CDR3 DNA follows: TGTGCCAGTACCCTTTTCAACACCGGGGAGCTGTTTTTT.

J is TRBJ2-3 and V is TRBV20-1, with D unresolved. This CDR3 has 11 residues. The V gene's germline CDR1 is DFQATT and CDR2 SNEGSKA (reference sequence). V lost 3 bases and J 2 bases, leaving 3 bases between the germline ends. The CDR3: CSASSTDTQYF. The CDR3 bases are TGCAGTGCTAGCTCCACAGATACGCAGTATTTT.

V gene TRBV6-1 combines with J gene TRBJ2-6; D is unresolved. Germline V gene data show CDR1 as MNHNS and CDR2 as SASEGT. V was shortened by 10 bases and J by 2 bases, with 15 bases between the two germline ends. This CDR3 spans 15 amino acids. In DNA form, the CDR3 reads TGTGCCACCTCCGCGGTAGAGGCTGGGGCCAACGTCCTGACTTTC. Encoded protein: CATSAVEAGANVLTF.

Turning to this clone: At one end the junction does not follow the germline gene, possibly because of a read error. This chain joins TRBV10-3 and TRBJ1-4; D perhaps matches TRBD1 (6 bases). The length of the CDR3 is 17 residues. Germline values: CDR1 ENHRY, CDR2 SYGVKD. CDR3 in DNA: TGTGCCATCAGTGAGTCGAAGGGGGGGAGTACTAGTGAAAAACTGTTTTTT. Protein: CAISESKGGSTSEKLFF.

This sequence joins TRBV7-3 and TRBJ2-1, with D possibly TRBD2 on 5 matching bases. The CDR3 has 13 residues. Germline V gene sequence: CDR1 SGHTA, CDR2 FQGTGA. V was cut by 4 bases and J by 5 bases, with 9 bases left in between. CDR3 sequence: CASSSGLNNEQFF. The CDR3 bases are TGTGCCAGCAGCTCCGGACTTAACAATGAGCAGTTCTTC.

This clone occurred once. This rearrangement joins TRBV6-1 to TRBJ2-2, with 11 bases lining up with TRBD2. The CDR3 runs to 16 residues. The germline gives CDR1 MNHNS, CDR2 SASEGT. The V segment lost 3 bases and the J segment 4 bases; nucleotides outside the gene matches: 4. The CDR3: CASSELAGGTTGELFF. DNA for the CDR3: TGTGCCAGCAGTGAGCTAGCGGGAGGTACCACCGGGGAGCTGTTTTTT.

The rearrangement links TRBV7-8 to TRBJ1-1, with TRBD1 matching 9 bases. Germline assignment: CDR1 SGHVS and CDR2 FQNEAQ. The J segment lost 8 bases and the V segment lost 2 bases, leaving 6 bases of the junction unmatched. The CDR3 covers 14 residues. CDR3: CASSLRDRDSEAFF. In nucleotides, the CDR3 is TGTGCCAGCAGCTTACGGGACAGGGACTCGGAAGCTTTCTTT.